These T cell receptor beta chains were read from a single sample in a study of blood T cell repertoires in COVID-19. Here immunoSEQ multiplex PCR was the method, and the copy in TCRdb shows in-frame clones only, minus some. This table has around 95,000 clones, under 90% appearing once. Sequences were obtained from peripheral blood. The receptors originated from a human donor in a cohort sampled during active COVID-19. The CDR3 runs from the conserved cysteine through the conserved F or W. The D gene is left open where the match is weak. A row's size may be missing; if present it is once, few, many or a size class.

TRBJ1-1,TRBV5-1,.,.,CASSLDGYTEAFF,TGCGCCAGCAGCTTGGACGGGTACACTGAAGCTTTCTTT
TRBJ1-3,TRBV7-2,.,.,CASSFGTAAAGNTIYF,TGTGCCAGCAGCTTCGGTACAGCTGCAGCTGGAAACACCATATATTTT
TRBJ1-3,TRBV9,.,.,CASSVAHRSSGNTIYF,TGTGCCAGCAGCGTAGCTCACAGGTCCTCTGGAAACACCATATATTTT
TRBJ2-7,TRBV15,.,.,CATRAERGEGNYEQYF,TGTGCCACCAGAGCAGAGAGGGGGGAGGGGAACTACGAGCAGTACTTC
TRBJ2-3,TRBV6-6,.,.,CASSRRTGRGTDTQYF,TGTGCCAGCAGCCGACGGACTGGGAGAGGCACAGATACGCAGTATTTT
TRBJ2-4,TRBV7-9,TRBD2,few,CASSPSGTQARLAKNIQYF,TGTGCCAGCAGCCCCAGCGGGACCCAGGCACGGCTAGCCAAAAACATTCAGTACTTC
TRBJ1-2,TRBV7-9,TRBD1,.,CASSAGTGNYGYTF,TGTGCCAGCAGCGCCGGGACAGGGAACTATGGCTACACCTTC
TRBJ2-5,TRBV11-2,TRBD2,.,CASSPGTSGVETQYF,TGTGCCAGCAGCCCCGGGACTAGCGGGGTTGAGACCCAGTACTTC
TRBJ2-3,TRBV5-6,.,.,CASSWGGGQVRTDTQYF,TGTGCCAGCAGCTGGGGAGGGGGGCAGGTGCGCACAGATACGCAGTATTTT
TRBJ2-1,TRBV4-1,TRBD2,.,CASRRAGTSGNDEQFF,TGCGCCAGCAGGAGAGCCGGGACTAGCGGGAATGATGAGCAGTTCTTC
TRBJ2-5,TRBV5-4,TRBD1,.,CASSAIQGNAETQYF,TGTGCCAGCAGCGCGATACAGGGGAACGCGGAGACCCAGTACTTC
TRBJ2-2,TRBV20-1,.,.,CSASPKTSNTGELFF,TGCAGTGCTAGTCCTAAGACTTCGAACACCGGGGAGCTGTTTTTT
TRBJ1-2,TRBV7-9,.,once,CASSLFPGEHYGYTF,TGTGCCAGCAGCTTATTCCCCGGGGAGCACTATGGCTACACCTTC
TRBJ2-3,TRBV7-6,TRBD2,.,CASSPTSGSPDTQYF,TGTGCCAGCAGCCCCACTAGCGGGAGTCCAGATACGCAGTATTTT
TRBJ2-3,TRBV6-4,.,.,CASNFIGAGPTDTQYF,TGTGCCAGCAATTTTATTGGAGCGGGTCCTACAGATACGCAGTATTTT
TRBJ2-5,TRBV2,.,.,CASSEARYEETQYF,TGTGCCAGCAGTGAAGCGAGGTATGAAGAGACCCAGTACTTC
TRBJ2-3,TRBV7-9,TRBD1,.,CASSVGTGETDTQYF,TGTGCCAGCAGCGTCGGGACAGGGGAAACAGATACGCAGTATTTT
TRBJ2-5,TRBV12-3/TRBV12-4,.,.,CASRSSIETQYF,TGTGCCAGCAGGAGTAGCATAGAGACCCAGTACTTC
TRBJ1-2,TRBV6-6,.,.,CASSAGQIYGYTF,TGTGCCAGCAGTGCCGGACAGATCTATGGCTACACCTTC
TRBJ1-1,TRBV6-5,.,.,CASSYSQGGTNTEAFF,TGTGCCAGCAGTTACTCTCAAGGGGGTACGAACACTGAAGCTTTCTTT
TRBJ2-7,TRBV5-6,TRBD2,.,CASSQGLADYEQYF,TGTGCCAGCAGCCAAGGACTAGCGGACTACGAGCAGTACTTC
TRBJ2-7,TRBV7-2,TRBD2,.,CASSLGGAGGSYEQYF,TGTGCCAGCAGCTTAGGGGGAGCGGGGGGTTCCTACGAGCAGTACTTC
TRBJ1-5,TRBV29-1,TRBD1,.,CSARDSNQPQHF,TGCAGCGCACGGGACAGTAATCAGCCCCAGCATTTT
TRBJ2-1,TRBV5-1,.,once,CASSSQGGGDEQFF,TGCGCCAGCAGCTCTCAGGGCGGGGGCGATGAGCAGTTCTTC
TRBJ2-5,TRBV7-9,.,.,CASSLVVLQETQYF,TGTGCCAGCAGCTTAGTCGTTCTCCAAGAGACCCAGTACTTC
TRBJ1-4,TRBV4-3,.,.,CASSQERRGNQKLFF,TGCGCCAGCAGCCAAGAACGACGCGGGAACCAAAAACTGTTTTTT
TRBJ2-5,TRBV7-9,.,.,CASSPSSGEETQYF,TGTGCCAGCAGTCCATCCTCGGGGGAAGAGACCCAGTACTTC
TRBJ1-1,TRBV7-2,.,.,CASSPRGRGDTEAFF,TGTGCCAGCAGCCCCCGGGGGCGGGGGGACACTGAAGCTTTCTTT
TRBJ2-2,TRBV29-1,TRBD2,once,CSVVTSVTTGELFF,TGCAGCGTTGTGACTAGCGTGACCACCGGGGAGCTGTTTTTT
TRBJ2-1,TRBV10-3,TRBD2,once,CAISARTSGSGNEQFF,TGTGCCATCAGTGCTCGGACTAGCGGGAGTGGTAATGAGCAGTTCTTC
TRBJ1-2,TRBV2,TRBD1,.,CASMPGQGAGYGYTF,TGTGCCAGCATGCCGGGACAGGGGGCGGGCTATGGCTACACCTTC
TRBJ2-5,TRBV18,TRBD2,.,CASSQTIAGGLQETQYF,TGTGCCAGCTCACAAACAATAGCGGGAGGGCTGCAAGAGACCCAGTACTTC
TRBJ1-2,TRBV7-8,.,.,CASSQTGNYGYTF,TGTGCCAGCAGTCAAACAGGGAACTATGGCTACACCTTC
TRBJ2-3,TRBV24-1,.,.,CATSATRGTDTQYF,TGTGCCACCAGTGCCACTAGGGGCACAGATACGCAGTATTTT
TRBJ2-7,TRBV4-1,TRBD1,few,CASSQPGQGHEQYF,TGCGCCAGCAGCCAGCCAGGACAGGGGCACGAGCAGTACTTC
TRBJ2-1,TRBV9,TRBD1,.,CASSVRDRYNEQFF,TGTGCCAGCAGCGTCCGGGACAGGTACAATGAGCAGTTCTTC
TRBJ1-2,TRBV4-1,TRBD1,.,CASSQRAGTGDGYTF,TGCGCCAGCAGCCAGCGCGCCGGGACAGGGGATGGCTACACCTTC
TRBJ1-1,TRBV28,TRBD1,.,CASSFGQGARTEAFF,TGTGCCAGCAGTTTTGGGCAGGGGGCGCGCACTGAAGCTTTCTTT
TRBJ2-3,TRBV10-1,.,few,CATQTGTSTDTQYF,TGCGCCACACAAACAGGTACTTCCACAGATACGCAGTATTTT
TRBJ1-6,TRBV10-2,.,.,CASRDSQSSYNSPLHF,TGCGCCAGCAGGGACAGTCAGAGCTCCTATAATTCACCCCTCCACTTT
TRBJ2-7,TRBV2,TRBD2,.,CASSRSGGVGYEQYF,TGTGCCAGCAGTCGTTCTGGGGGGGTGGGTTACGAGCAGTACTTC
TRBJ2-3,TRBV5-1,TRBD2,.,CASSSTSGARDTQYF,TGCGCCAGCAGCTCAACTAGCGGGGCGAGAGATACGCAGTATTTT
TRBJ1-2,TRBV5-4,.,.,CASSLGQNYGYTF,TGTGCCAGCAGCTTGGGACAAAACTATGGCTACACCTTC
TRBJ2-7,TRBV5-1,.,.,CASSLAGTVSYEQYF,TGCGCCAGCAGCTTGGCCGGGACTGTCTCCTACGAGCAGTACTTC
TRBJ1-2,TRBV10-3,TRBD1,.,CAISSDRGLNYGYTF,TGTGCCATCAGTTCCGACAGGGGGCTTAACTATGGCTACACCTTC
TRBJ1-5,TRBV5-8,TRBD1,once,CASSQTRTGWVKPQHF,TGTGCCAGCAGCCAGACTCGGACAGGGTGGGTTAAGCCCCAGCATTTT
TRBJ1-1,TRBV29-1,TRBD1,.,CSSQGTGGGENTEAFF,TGCAGCTCTCAAGGGACAGGGGGCGGCGAGAACACTGAAGCTTTCTTT
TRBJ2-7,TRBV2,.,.,CASSEDRQFYEQYF,TGTGCCAGCAGTGAAGACAGACAGTTTTACGAGCAGTACTTC
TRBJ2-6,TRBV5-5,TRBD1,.,CASSAPGQGGGGANVLTF,TGTGCCAGCAGCGCCCCGGGACAGGGCGGTGGAGGGGCCAACGTCCTGACTTTC
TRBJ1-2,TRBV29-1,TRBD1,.,CSVAGTDRFYGYTF,TGCAGCGTGGCCGGGACAGACCGCTTCTATGGCTACACCTTC
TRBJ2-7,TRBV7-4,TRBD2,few,CASSSKLAGGPYEQYF,TGTGCCAGCAGCTCCAAACTAGCGGGAGGGCCCTACGAGCAGTACTTC
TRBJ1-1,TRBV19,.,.,CASRRTEAFF,TGTGCCAGTCGGAGAACTGAAGCTTTCTTT
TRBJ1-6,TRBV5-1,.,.,CASSRETRNSPLHF,TGCGCCAGCAGCCGCGAGACACGGAATTCACCCCTCCACTTT
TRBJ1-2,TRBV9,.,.,CASSEGTIGGYGYTF,TGTGCCAGCAGCGAGGGGACCATAGGGGGATATGGCTACACCTTC
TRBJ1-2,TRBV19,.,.,CASSIKRADYYGYTF,TGTGCCAGTAGTATTAAGCGGGCGGATTACTATGGCTACACCTTC
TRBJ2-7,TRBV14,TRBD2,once,CASSQVRSGRYSYEQYF,TGTGCCAGCAGCCAAGTCCGGAGCGGGAGGTACTCCTACGAGCAGTACTTC
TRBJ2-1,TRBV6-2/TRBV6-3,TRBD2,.,CASSLRPGLVFEQFF,TGTGCCAGCAGTCTACGACCGGGACTAGTCTTTGAGCAGTTCTTC